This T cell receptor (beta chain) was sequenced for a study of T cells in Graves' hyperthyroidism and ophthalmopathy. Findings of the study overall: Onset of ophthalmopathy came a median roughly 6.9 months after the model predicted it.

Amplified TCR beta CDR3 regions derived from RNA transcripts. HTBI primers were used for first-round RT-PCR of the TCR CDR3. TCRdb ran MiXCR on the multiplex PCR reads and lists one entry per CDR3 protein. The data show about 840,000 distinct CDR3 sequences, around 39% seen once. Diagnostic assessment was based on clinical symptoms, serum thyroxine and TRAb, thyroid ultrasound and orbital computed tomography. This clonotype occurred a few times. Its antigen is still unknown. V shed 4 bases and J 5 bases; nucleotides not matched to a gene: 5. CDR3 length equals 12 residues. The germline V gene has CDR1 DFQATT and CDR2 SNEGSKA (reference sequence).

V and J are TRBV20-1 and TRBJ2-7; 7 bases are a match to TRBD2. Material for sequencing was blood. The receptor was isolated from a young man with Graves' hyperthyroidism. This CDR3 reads CSATPREDEQYF. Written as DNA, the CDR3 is TGCAGTGCTACCCCCCGGGAGGACGAGCAGTACTTC.